These T cell receptor beta chains were read from a single sample in a study of control samples from healthy donors and cancer patients. TCRdb's copy holds only in-frame clones and misses some; the assay was immunoSEQ multiplex PCR. The repertoire includes 120,000 or so clones, approximately 90% of them detected once, and 7.8% sits in the top ten. Material: blood. All receptors derive from a woman aged 18-29 years in good health. The CDR3 runs from the conserved cysteine through the conserved F or W. The D gene is left open where the match is weak.

DNA: TGTGCCTGGAGTCCAGGGTTCTACTACGAGCAGTACTTC; CDR3: CAWSPGFYYEQYF; V: TRBV30; J: TRBJ2-7; D: .
DNA: TGTGCCAGCTCACCCGGTGGCGGAACAAGCAATCAGCCCCAGCATTTT; CDR3: CASSPGGGTSNQPQHF; V: TRBV18; J: TRBJ1-5; D: .
DNA: TGTGCCGCCGGGGCCACGACCTTCTCTGGAAACACCATATATTTT; CDR3: CAAGATTFSGNTIYF; V: TRBV28; J: TRBJ1-3; D: .
DNA: TGTGCCAGCACGGCACAAGCTGGAAACACCATATATTTT; CDR3: CASTAQAGNTIYF; V: TRBV6-5; J: TRBJ1-3; D: .
DNA: TGTGCCAGCAGTGACCGGGACAGGGCCGAGTATTTT; CDR3: CASSDRDRAEYF; V: TRBV28; J: TRBJ2-3; D: TRBD1
DNA: TGTGCCAGCCTGCGGGGGGGCAACAATGAGCAGTTCTTC; CDR3: CASLRGGNNEQFF; V: TRBV7-2; J: TRBJ2-1; D: TRBD2
DNA: TGTGCCAGCAGCTCTACTAGCGGGGCCTACAATGAGCAGTTCTTC; CDR3: CASSSTSGAYNEQFF; V: TRBV11-3; J: TRBJ2-1; D: TRBD2
DNA: TGTGCCAGCAGCCTGAGGGTATACGAGCAGTACTTC; CDR3: CASSLRVYEQYF; V: TRBV28; J: TRBJ2-7; D: .
DNA: TGTGCCAGCAGTGAACTTACCGGACAGGGGGCCAATTCACCCCTCCACTTT; CDR3: CASSELTGQGANSPLHF; V: TRBV6-1; J: TRBJ1-6; D: TRBD1
DNA: TGTGCCAGCAGTGATCTTGTCTGGACTAGCGGGAAGTACAATGAGCAGTTCTTC; CDR3: CASSDLVWTSGKYNEQFF; V: TRBV2; J: TRBJ2-1; D: TRBD2
DNA: TGCGCCAGCAGTCCCTCCGATCCGGGACAGGCAACACAAGAGACCCAGTACTTC; CDR3: CASSPSDPGQATQETQYF; V: TRBV23-1; J: TRBJ2-5; D: TRBD1